The T cell receptor beta chain described here comes from a study of shared clonotypes between healthy human individuals. Study conclusions and caveats: Clonotypes not shared had lower generation probabilities than those common to all four donors. Naive subsets generally had larger estimated richness than memory subsets.

Division of CD4+ cells produced a CD45RA+ naive subset and a CD45RA-negative memory subset. V shed 5 bases and J shed 3 bases, with 9 bases lying between them. Germline loops: CDR1 MNHEY, CDR2 SMNVEV (reference sequence). The CDR3 contains 13 residues. To note about this clone: The antigen is unknown.

Sequenced by immunoSEQ multiplex PCR; TCRdb stores in-frame clones only, minus some. Of 1.4 million or so clones in the sample, less than 99% are singletons; the top ten hold about 0.35%. The chain joins TRBV27 to TRBJ2-3; D gene uncertain. The sequenced sample consisted of naive CD4+ T cells sorted from blood. Stated subset: CD45RA+ positively selected. The sequence derives from a man aged 30 to 45 in good health. The CDR3 bases are TGTGCCAGCAGTACCATAAGAACAGATACGCAGTATTTT. As protein: CASSTIRTDTQYF.